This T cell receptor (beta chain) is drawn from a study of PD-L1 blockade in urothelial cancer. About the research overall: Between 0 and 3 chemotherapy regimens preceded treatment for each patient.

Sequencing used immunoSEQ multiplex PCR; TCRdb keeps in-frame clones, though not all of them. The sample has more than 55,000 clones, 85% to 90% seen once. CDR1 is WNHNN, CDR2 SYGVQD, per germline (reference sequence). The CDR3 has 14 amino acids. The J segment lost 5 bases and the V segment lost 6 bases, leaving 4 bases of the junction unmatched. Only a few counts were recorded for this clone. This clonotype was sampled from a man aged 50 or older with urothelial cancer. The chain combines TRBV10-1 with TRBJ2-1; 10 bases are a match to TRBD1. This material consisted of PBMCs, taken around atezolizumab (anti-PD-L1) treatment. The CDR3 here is CASRRGTGDNEQFF. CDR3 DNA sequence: TGCGCCAGCAGGAGAGGGACAGGGGACAATGAGCAGTTCTTC.